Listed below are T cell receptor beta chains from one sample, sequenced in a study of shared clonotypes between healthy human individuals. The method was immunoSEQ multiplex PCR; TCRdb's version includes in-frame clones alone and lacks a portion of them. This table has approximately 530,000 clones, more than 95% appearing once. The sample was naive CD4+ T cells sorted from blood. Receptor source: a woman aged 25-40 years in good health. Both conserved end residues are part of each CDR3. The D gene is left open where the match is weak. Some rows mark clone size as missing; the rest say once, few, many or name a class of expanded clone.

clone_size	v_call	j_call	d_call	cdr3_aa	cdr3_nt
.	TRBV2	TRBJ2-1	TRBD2	CASRPKLAGDNEQFF	TGTGCCAGCAGGCCTAAACTAGCGGGGGACAATGAGCAGTTCTTC
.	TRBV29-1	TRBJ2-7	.	CSVQKMGTYEQYF	TGCAGCGTCCAAAAAATGGGAACCTACGAGCAGTACTTC
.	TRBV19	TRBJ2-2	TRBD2	CASSIPGRDTGELFF	TGTGCCAGTAGTATCCCAGGGAGGGACACCGGGGAGCTGTTTTTT
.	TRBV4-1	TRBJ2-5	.	CASSQIAGGKTQYF	TGCGCCAGCAGCCAAATAGCAGGGGGGAAGACCCAGTACTTC
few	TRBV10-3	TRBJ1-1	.	CATTELANTEAFF	TGTGCCACTACCGAGTTGGCGAACACTGAAGCTTTCTTT
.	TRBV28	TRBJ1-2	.	CASRPTANYGYTF	TGTGCCAGCAGACCAACGGCCAACTATGGCTACACCTTC
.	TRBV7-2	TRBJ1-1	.	CASSYEPGRITEAFF	TGTGCCAGCAGTTACGAACCGGGACGGATCACTGAAGCTTTCTTT
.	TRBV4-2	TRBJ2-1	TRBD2	CASSLRAYRNNERENEQFF	TGTGCCAGCAGCCTAAGGGCCTACCGGAACAATGAGCGGGAAAATGAGCAGTTCTTC
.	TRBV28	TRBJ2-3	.	CASSLYTDTQYF	TGTGCCAGCAGTTTATACACGGATACGCAGTATTTT
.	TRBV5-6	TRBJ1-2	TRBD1	CASRTLTGVGYGYTF	TGTGCCAGCAGGACCCTGACAGGGGTCGGCTATGGCTACACCTTC
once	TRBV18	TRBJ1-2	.	CASSPGPGPKGGYTF	TGTGCCAGCTCACCAGGGCCAGGACCTAAAGGTGGCTACACCTTC
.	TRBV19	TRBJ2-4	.	CASRQGRVNIQYF	TGTGCCAGTAGGCAAGGAAGGGTAAACATTCAGTACTTC
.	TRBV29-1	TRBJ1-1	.	CSVEVLRENTEAFF	TGCAGCGTTGAGGTCCTGAGGGAGAACACTGAAGCTTTCTTT
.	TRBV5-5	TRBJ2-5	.	CASSRDTSATQYF	TGTGCCAGCAGCCGGGACACCTCCGCGACCCAGTACTTC
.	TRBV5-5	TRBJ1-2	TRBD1	CASSAGMDRTFYGYTF	TGTGCCAGCAGCGCGGGTATGGACAGGACCTTCTATGGCTACACCTTC
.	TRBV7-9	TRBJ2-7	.	CASSLLDIQYEQYF	TGTGCCAGCAGCTTACTGGACATACAATACGAGCAGTACTTC
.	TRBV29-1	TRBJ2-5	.	CSVVSRGQETQYF	TGCAGCGTTGTCTCGAGGGGGCAAGAGACCCAGTACTTC
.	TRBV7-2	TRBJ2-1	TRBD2	CASSPSGTPREQFF	TGTGCCAGCAGCCCTAGCGGGACCCCCCGAGAGCAGTTCTTC
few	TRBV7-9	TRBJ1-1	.	CASSFENTEAFF	TGTGCCAGCAGCTTCGAGAACACTGAAGCTTTCTTT
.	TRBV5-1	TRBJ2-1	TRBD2	CASSEGLAYNEQFF	TGCGCCAGCAGCGAGGGACTAGCGTACAATGAGCAGTTCTTC
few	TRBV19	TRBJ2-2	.	CASSPQGSGELFF	TGTGCCAGTAGTCCCCAGGGTAGCGGGGAGCTGTTTTTT
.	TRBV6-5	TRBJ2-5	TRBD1	CATLTGGETQYF	TGTGCCACTTTGACAGGGGGGGAGACCCAGTACTTC
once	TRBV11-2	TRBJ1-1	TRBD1	CASSLIPGQGGRRTEAFF	TGTGCCAGCAGCTTAATACCGGGACAGGGTGGTAGGCGGACTGAAGCTTTCTTT
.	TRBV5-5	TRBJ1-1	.	CASSLVWTDTEAFF	TGTGCCAGCAGCTTGGTTTGGACAGACACTGAAGCTTTCTTT
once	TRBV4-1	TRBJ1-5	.	CASSQVAEGGNQPQHF	TGCGCCAGCAGCCAAGTGGCAGAAGGTGGTAATCAGCCCCAGCATTTT
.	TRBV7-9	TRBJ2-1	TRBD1	CASSLGLQGQGNEQFF	TGTGCCAGCAGCTTAGGACTACAGGGACAGGGGAATGAGCAGTTCTTC
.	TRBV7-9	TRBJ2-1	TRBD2	CASSWERAGADNEQFF	TGTGCCAGCAGCTGGGAAAGAGCGGGAGCTGACAATGAGCAGTTCTTC
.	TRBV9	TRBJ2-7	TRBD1	CASSVRTGFSYEQYF	TGTGCCAGCAGCGTCAGGACAGGATTTTCCTACGAGCAGTACTTC
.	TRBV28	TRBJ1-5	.	CASRPWQGLRGNQPQHF	TGTGCCAGCAGGCCCTGGCAGGGGCTTCGGGGCAATCAGCCCCAGCATTTT
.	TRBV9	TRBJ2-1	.	CASRPSGAYEQFF	TGTGCCAGCCGCCCCTCCGGAGCTTATGAGCAGTTCTTC
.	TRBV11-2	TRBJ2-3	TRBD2	CASSLHSGSSDTQYF	TGTGCCAGCAGCTTACATAGCGGGAGTTCAGATACGCAGTATTTT
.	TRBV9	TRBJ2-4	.	CASSLDYLNIQYF	TGTGCCAGCAGTCTGGACTACTTGAACATTCAGTACTTC
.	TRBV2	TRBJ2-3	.	CASTEGDTQYF	TGTGCCAGCACCGAAGGGGATACGCAGTATTTT
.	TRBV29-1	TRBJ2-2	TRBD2	CSVLADTPTGELFF	TGCAGCGTTCTAGCGGATACCCCCACCGGGGAGCTGTTTTTT
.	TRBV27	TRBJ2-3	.	CASSLSPSRFSTDTQYF	TGTGCCAGCAGTTTATCCCCTAGCAGATTCAGCACAGATACGCAGTATTTT
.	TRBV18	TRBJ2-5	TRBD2	CASSALGGQQETQYF	TGTGCCAGCTCAGCCCTGGGAGGGCAGCAAGAGACCCAGTACTTC
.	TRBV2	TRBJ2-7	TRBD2	CASISGMGLFEQYF	TGTGCCAGTATTAGCGGGATGGGATTATTTGAGCAGTACTTC
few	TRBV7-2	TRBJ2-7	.	CASRTTGTYEQYF	TGTGCCAGCAGAACAACAGGGACCTACGAGCAGTACTTC
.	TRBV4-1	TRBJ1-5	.	CASSPPGGRQPQHF	TGCGCCAGCAGCCCCCCGGGAGGTCGACAGCCCCAGCATTTT
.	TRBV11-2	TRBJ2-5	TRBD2	CASSPRLAGEETQYF	TGTGCCAGCAGCCCCCGACTAGCGGGAGAAGAGACCCAGTACTTC
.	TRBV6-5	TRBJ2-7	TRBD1	CASSPGTGSHEQYF	TGTGCCAGCAGTCCCGGGACAGGGAGCCACGAGCAGTACTTC
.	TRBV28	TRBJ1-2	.	CASSLGRGYGYTF	TGTGCCAGCAGTTTAGGGAGGGGCTATGGCTACACCTTC
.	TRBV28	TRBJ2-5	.	CASSPAGQETQYF	TGTGCCAGCAGTCCTGCAGGTCAAGAGACCCAGTACTTC
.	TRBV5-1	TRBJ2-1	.	CASSLDFPRGYNEQFF	TGCGCCAGCAGCTTGGATTTCCCACGGGGGTACAATGAGCAGTTCTTC